Presented here are 32 T cell receptor beta chains from one specimen sequenced in a study of blood T cells in healthy people across ages. Primers used in a second PCR of roughly 7 to 12 cycles were a sample-barcoded 5' primer and a J-beta primer mix. TCRdb re-called the 5' RACE reads through MiXCR, storing one row per CDR3 protein. Seen here are around 1,000,000 distinct CDR3 sequences, under 30% observed once, and the top ten hold 0.65% to 0.95%. This same sample was also taken into another study, of T cells of mothers and their children.

Sequences were obtained from blood. The receptors come from a girl aged 2 to 9 in good health.

The chain has TRBV7-2 and TRBJ2-7; D call uncertain. CDR3 length: 14 residues. Trimming removed 4 bases at V and 5 bases at J, with 15 bases between. Germline V gene data show CDR1 as SGHTA and CDR2 as FQGNSA. The CDR3 region is CASSSTYGRDEQYF. The CDR3 nucleotides read TGTGCCAGCAGCTCTACATATGGAAGGGACGAGCAGTACTTC.

The chain employs TRBV7-2 and TRBJ1-5, with no clear D. V lost 4 bases and J 7 bases, leaving 14 bases between the germline ends. The CDR3 is made up of 14 amino acids. The germline gives CDR1 SGHTA, CDR2 FQGNSA. CDR3 residues: CASSSDPDFQPQHF. The CDR3 DNA follows: TGTGCCAGCAGCTCGGACCCCGATTTCCAGCCCCAGCATTTT.

The V call is TRBV7-2, the J call TRBJ1-1; D not certain. Germline-derived CDR1 and CDR2 are SGHTA and FQGNSA. The CDR3 contains 13 residues. The germline V and J ends were trimmed by 5 bases and 10 bases, with 17 bases remaining between them. CDR3 bases: TGTGCCAGCAGCATAGAGGTAGGGATGGTAGCTTTCTTT. The encoded protein is CASSIEVGMVAFF.

The chain employs TRBV27 and TRBJ2-7, with D maybe TRBD1 (5 bases). V was pared by 5 bases and J by 2 bases, with 13 bases between. CDR1 and CDR2 (germline): MNHEY, SMNVEV (reference sequence). CDR3 length: 14 amino acids. The CDR3 nucleotides are TGTGCCAGCAGTCACGGAAGGGGCGCCTACGAGCAGTACTTC. Amino acid sequence: CASSHGRGAYEQYF.

This clonotype has ten or more counts. This chain links TRBV24-1 with TRBJ2-6; TRBD1 agrees at 10 bases. Germline V lookup: CDR1 KGHDR, CDR2 SFDVKD. V was pared by 4 bases and J by 3 bases, with 5 bases of the junction left unmatched. The CDR3 has 17 residues. This CDR3 is CATSDPGQGNGANVLTF. In nucleotides, the CDR3 is TGTGCCACCAGTGACCCGGGACAGGGGAATGGGGCCAACGTCCTGACTTTC.

V gene TRBV6-1 combines with J gene TRBJ2-1; perhaps TRBD2 as D (5 bases). CDR1 is MNHNS and CDR2 is SASEGT in the germline V gene. The CDR3 totals 16 residues. Deletions cut 4 bases from V and 3 bases from J, with 16 bases between. The CDR3 sequence is CASSVGEWEFYNEQFF. DNA of the CDR3: TGTGCCAGCAGTGTTGGGGAGTGGGAGTTCTACAATGAGCAGTTCTTC.

This chain joins TRBV12-3 or TRBV12-4 and TRBJ2-1; D is undetermined. The CDR3 length is 16 residues. V shed 1 base and J shed 1 base, with 11 bases lying between them. Written as DNA, the CDR3 is TGTGCCAGCAGTTTAGATTTGAGCATGTCCTACAATGAGCAGTTCTTC. Amino acid sequence: CASSLDLSMSYNEQFF.

The J gene is TRBJ2-7, the V gene TRBV14, with 7 bases aligning to TRBD1. Germline CDR1 SGHDN, CDR2 FVKESK. V shed 3 bases, J shed 8 bases, and the junction held 7 bases outside the gene matches. The CDR3 totals 13 residues. The CDR3 nucleotides read TGTGCCAGCAGCCACGTCGACAGGGTTCAGCAGTACTTC. Its protein product is CASSHVDRVQQYF.

This clonotype was observed a handful of times. This sequence joins TRBV28 and TRBJ1-1, with TRBD1 matching 9 bases. The germline V gene encodes CDR1 MDHEN and CDR2 SYDVKM. J was trimmed by 4 bases and V by 4 bases; bases with no gene match: 13. The CDR3 extends over 17 amino acids. The CDR3 spells CASSSAGTGFPFTEAFF. The CDR3 DNA reads TGTGCCAGCAGTTCGGCAGGGACAGGGTTTCCTTTCACTGAAGCTTTCTTT.

V usage is TRBV5-4 and J usage is TRBJ2-1, with a tentative D call TRBD2 (5 bases). V gave up 0 bases and J gave up 13 bases, with 11 bases separating them. The CDR3 is 12 residues long. Per the germline V gene, CDR1 is SGHNT and CDR2 is YYREEE (reference sequence). CDR3 sequence reads: CASSLAGVDQFF. CDR3 DNA: TGTGCCAGCAGCTTGGCCGGGGTAGATCAGTTCTTC.

Here the CDR3 DNA reads TGTGCCAGCAGCCGCACCTATGGCGGGGAGCTGTTTTTT. It codes for CASSRTYGGELFF. The rearrangement links TRBV7-2 to TRBJ2-2, with unresolved D. Germline-derived CDR1 and CDR2 are SGHTA and FQGNSA. This CDR3 spans 13 amino acids. Trimming left V 5 bases short and J 7 bases short, with 11 bases between.

This clonotype was observed a few times. The rearrangement uses TRBV2 and TRBJ2-2, with no clear D. V was pared by 4 bases and J by 7 bases, with 10 bases between. Per the germline V gene, CDR1 is SNHLY and CDR2 is FYNNEI. The CDR3 length is 13 residues. The chain's CDR3 is CASSVTRNGELFF. The CDR3 nucleotides read TGTGCCAGCAGTGTTACTCGGAACGGGGAGCTGTTTTTT.

The CDR3, as DNA: TGTGCCAGTAGTATTCGAGGGCGGAGGACAGAGCTACAAGAGACCCAGTACTTC. Translated, it gives CASSIRGRRTELQETQYF. V is TRBV19 and J is TRBJ2-5; maybe TRBD1 (6 bases). Trimming left V 3 bases short and J 2 bases short, with 22 bases between. The CDR3 contains 18 residues. Germline V lookup: CDR1 LNHDA, CDR2 SQIVND (reference sequence).

This clonotype has a count of ten or more. J is TRBJ2-7 and V is TRBV11-2; D assignment may be TRBD1 or TRBD2 (5 bases each). Deletions cut 3 bases from V and 2 bases from J, with 14 bases between. The length of the CDR3 is 15 residues. CDR1 SGHAT and CDR2 FQNNGV come from the germline V gene. CDR3 bases: TGTGCCAGCAGCTTTCCTTTAGGGGACCCCTACGAGCAGTACTTC. Translating it yields CASSFPLGDPYEQYF. The full variable domain, in which reference TRBV11-2 and TRBJ2-7 provide the parts outside the CDR3, is EAGVAQSPRYKIIEKRQSVAFWCNPISGHATLYWYQQILGQGPKLLIQFQNNGVVDDSQLPKDRFSAERLKGVDSTLKIQPAKLEDSAVYLCASSFPLGDPYEQYFGPGTRLTVT.

Here the CDR3 reads CASSPQPYDEQFF. In DNA form, the CDR3 reads TGTGCCAGCAGCCCCCAACCATACGATGAGCAGTTCTTC. This chain links TRBV7-3 with TRBJ2-1; D remains ambiguous. The CDR3 runs to 13 residues. CDR1 SGHTA and CDR2 FQGTGA come from the germline V gene. Trimming shortened V by 5 bases and J by 8 bases, and 13 bases separated the two germline ends. Drawing the rest from reference TRBV7-3 and TRBJ2-1, the complete variable domain is GAGVSQTPSNKVTEKGKYVELRCDPISGHTALYWYRQSLGQGPEFLIYFQGTGAADDSGLPNDRFFAVRPEGSVSTLKIQRTERGDSAVYLCASSPQPYDEQFFGPGTRLTVL.

The chain carries TRBV7-8 and TRBJ2-2; 12 nucleotides align to TRBD2. Germline V gives CDR1 SGHVS, CDR2 FQNEAQ. Trimming took 4 bases from V and 2 from J; bases not matched to a gene: 8. The CDR3 is 18 residues long. The CDR3 is CASSWATSGGPNTGELFF. In nucleotides, the CDR3 is TGTGCCAGCAGCTGGGCGACTAGCGGGGGCCCAAACACCGGGGAGCTGTTTTTT.

The V call is TRBV29-1, the J call TRBJ2-3; 7 positions match TRBD1. Unmatched junction bases numbered 6, after V lost 5 bases and J lost 1 base. CDR1 SQVTM and CDR2 ANQGSEA come from the germline V gene. CDR3 size: 14 residues. CDR3 residues: CSVQGDWGTDTQYF. CDR3 DNA: TGCAGCGTTCAGGGGGATTGGGGCACAGATACGCAGTATTTT.

Only a few counts were recorded for this clonotype. The chain couples TRBV27 to TRBJ1-5; no reliable D call. The germline V gene has CDR1 MNHEY and CDR2 SMNVEV (reference sequence). V lost 5 bases and J 6 bases, leaving 11 bases between the germline ends. This CDR3 spans 13 amino acids. Here the CDR3 DNA reads TGTGCCAGCAGTGCGGGCCTCACTCAGCCCCAGCATTTT. Translation: CASSAGLTQPQHF.

The chain uses TRBV7-9 and TRBJ2-4, with TRBD2 matching over 7 bases. There are 14 residues in the CDR3. Germline V gene sequence: CDR1 SEHNR, CDR2 FQNEAQ (reference sequence). With V trimmed by 0 bases and J by 8 bases, 4 bases remained unmatched. CDR3 DNA sequence: TGTGCCAGCAGCTTAGCGGGGAGGGCGGACATTCAGTACTTC. Translated: CASSLAGRADIQYF.

The V and J genes are TRBV6-2 or TRBV6-3 and TRBJ2-3, with D tentatively TRBD1 (6 bases). Germline V gene data show CDR1 as MNHEY and CDR2 as SVGEGT. Deletions cut 4 bases from V and 2 bases from J, with 13 bases between. The CDR3 length is 15 residues. Here the CDR3 reads CASSSAGALTDTQYF. The CDR3 DNA follows: TGTGCCAGCAGTTCGGCAGGGGCCCTCACAGATACGCAGTATTTT.

The gene calls are TRBV7-9 and TRBJ2-2; 8 positions agree with TRBD1. With 8 bases clipped from V and 5 bases from J, the junction kept 10 bases outside the gene matches. This CDR3 spans 15 amino acids. Germline values: CDR1 SEHNR, CDR2 FQNEAQ (reference sequence). Written as DNA, the CDR3 is TGTGCCAGCGCATTGAGGACAGGGAAGACCGGGGAGCTGTTTTTT. Protein product: CASALRTGKTGELFF.

J is TRBJ1-5 and V is TRBV7-2; 10 bases agree with TRBD1. V dropped 5 bases and J dropped 0; count of bases not matched to a gene: 7. The germline V gene has CDR1 SGHTA and CDR2 FQGNSA. The CDR3 is 17 residues long. The CDR3 region has the DNA TGTGCCAGCAGCCAAGGACAGGGGGTCAATAGCAATCAGCCCCAGCATTTT. The encoded protein is CASSQGQGVNSNQPQHF.

The chain recombines TRBV6-5 with TRBJ1-1; TRBD1 matches at 7 bases. In germline, CDR1 is MNHEY, CDR2 SVGAGI. The V segment lost 6 bases and the J segment 0 bases; nucleotides outside the gene matches: 4. The CDR3 is 14 residues long. The CDR3 coding sequence is TGTGCCAGCAGACAAGGGACAGTGAACACTGAAGCTTTCTTT. Amino acid sequence: CASRQGTVNTEAFF.

In its sample, this clonotype was seen a few times. V gene TRBV29-1 combines with J gene TRBJ1-3; D uncertain. The CDR3 covers 11 residues. Germline-derived CDR1 and CDR2 are SQVTM and ANQGSEA. The ends were cut back, 7 bases at V and 2 bases at J, with 6 bases in the middle. This CDR3 reads CSGVAGNTIYF. The CDR3 DNA is TGCAGCGGGGTTGCTGGAAACACCATATATTTT.

This rearrangement joins TRBV2 to TRBJ2-1; 7 bases align to TRBD2. The better agreement between TRBJ2-5 and the DNA end casts doubt on the J call. CDR3 size: 14 residues. In germline, CDR1 is SNHLY, CDR2 FYNNEI. In nucleotides, the CDR3 is TGTGCCAGCAGTGACCCAGCGGGGAAAGAGACCCAGTACTTC. Translating it yields CASSDPAGKETQYF.

The genes are TRBV28 and TRBJ1-1; tentatively, D is TRBD1 (5 bases). Germline-derived CDR1 and CDR2 are MDHEN and SYDVKM. Trimming left V 8 bases short and J 4 bases short, with 17 bases between. The CDR3 sequence is 14 residues long. This CDR3 reads CASWGRLGGTEAFF. CDR3 bases: TGTGCCAGCTGGGGGAGGCTGGGCGGCACTGAAGCTTTCTTT. Full variable domain (rest looked up from reference TRBV28 and TRBJ1-1): DVKVTQSSRYLVKRTGEKVFLECVQDMDHENMFWYRQDPGLGLRLIYFSYDVKMKEKGDIPEGYSVSREKKERFSLILESASTNQTSMYLCASWGRLGGTEAFFGQGTRLTVV.

This clonotype was observed a handful of times. The rearrangement links TRBV7-9 to TRBJ1-2; D remains ambiguous. The V and J ends lost 1 base and 2 bases respectively, with 11 bases between them. Germline CDR1 is SEHNR and CDR2 is FQNEAQ (reference sequence). The CDR3 consists of 15 residues. The CDR3 spells CASSLDRGWNYGYTF. In DNA form, the CDR3 reads TGTGCCAGCAGCTTAGATCGGGGATGGAACTATGGCTACACCTTC.

The chain employs TRBV18 and TRBJ2-7, with D possibly matching TRBD1 (5 bases). Matching the DNA end better, TRBJ2-5 makes the J call doubtful. Per the germline V gene, CDR1 is KGHSH and CDR2 is LQKENI. This CDR3 is 14 amino acids long. This CDR3 reads CASSPVQGYETQYF. CDR3 sequence (DNA): TGTGCCAGCTCACCGGTTCAGGGATATGAGACCCAGTACTTC.

The chain combines TRBV6-5 with TRBJ1-6; D is uncertain. The CDR3 consists of 13 residues. Per germline, CDR1 MNHEY and CDR2 SVGAGI. The germline V and J ends were trimmed by 2 bases and 7 bases, with 6 bases remaining between them. CDR3 protein: CASSYVNNSPLHF. The CDR3 DNA follows: TGTGCCAGCAGTTACGTGAACAATTCACCCCTCCACTTT.

The V gene is TRBV28, the J gene TRBJ2-1, with 7 bases aligning to TRBD1. CDR1 is MDHEN and CDR2 is SYDVKM in the germline V gene. The length of the CDR3 is 15 residues. J lost 7 bases, V lost 6 bases, and 12 bases had no gene match. In DNA form, the CDR3 reads TGTGCCAGCAGAGCGACAGGGCTGAGCGGTAATGAGCAGTTCTTC. Translating it yields CASRATGLSGNEQFF.

This clonotype has just a few counts. The CDR3 DNA sequence: TGTGCCAGCAGCCTCGGACTAGCTTGGGATGAGCAGTTCTTC. It is translated as CASSLGLAWDEQFF. V gene TRBV7-3 combines with J gene TRBJ2-1; the match to TRBD2 covers 8 bases. The germline V gene encodes CDR1 SGHTA and CDR2 FQGTGA. J lost 8 bases, V lost 5 bases, and 8 bases had no gene match. The CDR3 loop spans 14 amino acids. Combining the CDR3 with reference TRBV7-3 and TRBJ2-1 gives the whole variable domain GAGVSQTPSNKVTEKGKYVELRCDPISGHTALYWYRQSLGQGPEFLIYFQGTGAADDSGLPNDRFFAVRPEGSVSTLKIQRTERGDSAVYLCASSLGLAWDEQFFGPGTRLTVL.

Only a few counts were recorded for this clonotype. The genes are TRBV7-3 and TRBJ2-5, with TRBD2 as a possible D gene (7 bases). Germline lookup yields CDR1 SGHTA and CDR2 FQGTGA. This CDR3 has 15 amino acids. V lost 0 bases and J lost 4, with 12 bases in between. CDR3 sequence (DNA): TGTGCCAGCAGCTTAACGCCAGGGGAGGGAGAGACCCAGTACTTC. Residues: CASSLTPGEGETQYF.